This entry concerns a single TCR beta chain. The sample is drawn from a study of blood T cell repertoires in COVID-19. Study summary: Both acute and convalescent COVID-19 samples were obtained from the United States, Italy and Spain. Nucleic acid was either cDNA or gDNA, and it came from T cells, B-cell-depleted T cells, or PBMCs.

Original data processing: Researchers report that nucleated cell counts were estimated from reference gene primer amplification. TCRdb's table, derived via immunoSEQ multiplex PCR, lists solely in-frame clones and lacks some. The DNA was the basis for D and trimming; V, J and clone size are from that table. The sample consists of over 60,000 clones, 80% to 95% of them appearing once. Trimming stripped 5 bases from V and 9 bases from J, with 22 bases between. The CDR3 length is 15 residues. The germline gives CDR1 MNHEY, CDR2 SVGAGI. A Seattle source enrolled patients during active infection and followed them longitudinally.

The material sequenced was peripheral blood. The chain links TRBV6-5 to TRBJ1-2; tentative D call: TRBD1 (6 bases). This clonotype was obtained from a man aged 50 or older with COVID-19, enrolled during active disease. Here the CDR3 reads CASSHREGAGMRYTF. The CDR3 coding sequence is TGTGCCAGCAGTCACAGGGAAGGGGCTGGTATGCGCTACACCTTC.